This T cell receptor (beta chain) comes out of a study of control samples from healthy donors and cancer patients. Here immunoSEQ multiplex PCR was the method, and the copy in TCRdb shows in-frame clones only, minus some. The table has about 120,000 clones, about 87% seen once. The sequence derives from a young man in good health. Sequencing used blood.

The CDR3 nucleotides read TGTGCCAGCAGCCCCGACGGGGGTAGTAAGCAGTACTTC. This sequence encodes CASSPDGGSKQYF. The chain carries TRBV11-3 and TRBJ2-7, with a possible D match to TRBD2 (6 bases). The germline gives CDR1 SGHNT, CDR2 YENEEA. With 5 bases removed from V and 8 bases from J, the gap between germline ends came to 16 bases. The CDR3 contains 13 residues.